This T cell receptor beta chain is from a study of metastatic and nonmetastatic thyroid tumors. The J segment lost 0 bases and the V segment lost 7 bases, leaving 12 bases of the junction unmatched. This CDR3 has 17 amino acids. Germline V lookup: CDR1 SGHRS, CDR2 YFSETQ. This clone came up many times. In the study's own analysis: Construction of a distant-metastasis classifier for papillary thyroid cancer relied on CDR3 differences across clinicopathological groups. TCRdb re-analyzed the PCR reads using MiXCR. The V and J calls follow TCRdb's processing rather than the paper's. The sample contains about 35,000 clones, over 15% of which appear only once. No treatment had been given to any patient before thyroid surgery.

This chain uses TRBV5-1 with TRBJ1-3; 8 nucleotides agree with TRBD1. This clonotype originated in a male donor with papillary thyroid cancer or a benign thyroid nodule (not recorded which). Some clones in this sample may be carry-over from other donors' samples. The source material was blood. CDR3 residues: CASPVQGQETSGNTIYF. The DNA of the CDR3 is TGCGCCAGCCCCGTACAGGGACAGGAGACCTCTGGAAACACCATATATTTT.